The clone carrying this T cell receptor beta chain was observed a handful of times. The entry originates in a study of shared clonotypes between healthy human individuals. Splitting of each subset's genomic DNA was done evenly across several immunoSEQ plates. Using immunoSEQ multiplex PCR, the repertoire was profiled, and TCRdb retains in-frame clones only, with some absent. The data contain 550,000 to 700,000 clones, roughly 73% of them singletons. Looked up from germline, CDR1 is SGHKS and CDR2 is YYEKEE (reference sequence). This CDR3 is built from 13 residues. V gave up 1 base and J gave up 6 bases, with 10 bases separating them.

Material: memory CD4+ T cells sorted from blood. Subset given: CD45RA-negative fraction. The clonotype comes from a woman in her twenties or thirties in good health. The gene calls are TRBV5-5 and TRBJ1-2; no definite D call. The DNA of the CDR3 is TGTGCCAGCAGCTTGCTACATAAGGATGGCTACACCTTC. It yields the protein CASSLLHKDGYTF.